These T cell receptor beta chains were read from a single sample in a study of T cell responses to AZD1222 COVID-19 vaccine. Sequenced by immunoSEQ multiplex PCR; TCRdb stores in-frame clones only, minus some. The repertoire has about 120,000 clones, 70% to 90% of them found once; the top ten carry more than 9%. The starting material was peripheral blood, obtained on day 0 of AZD1222 vaccination. Receptors were obtained from an adult in good health. The CDR3 runs from the conserved cysteine through the conserved F or W. The D gene is left open where the match is weak. Not all rows give a size; the values are once, few, many and, for expanded clones, a class.

CDR3aa: CAISAGSNSNQPQHF
CDR3nt: TGTGCCATCAGTGCTGGCAGTAATAGCAATCAGCCCCAGCATTTT
j_gene: TRBJ1-5
abundance: -
v_gene: TRBV10-3
d_gene: -

CDR3aa: CASSRIQGAKGDYGYTF
CDR3nt: TGTGCCAGCAGTCGAATACAGGGGGCTAAAGGGGACTATGGCTACACCTTC
j_gene: TRBJ1-2
abundance: few
v_gene: TRBV28
d_gene: TRBD1

CDR3aa: CASSLQGSGELFF
CDR3nt: TGTGCCAGCTCACTACAGGGTTCCGGGGAGCTGTTTTTT
j_gene: TRBJ2-2
abundance: once
v_gene: TRBV18
d_gene: -

CDR3aa: CASSLKGDEKLFF
CDR3nt: TGTGCCAGCAGCCTAAAAGGCGATGAAAAACTGTTTTTT
j_gene: TRBJ1-4
abundance: -
v_gene: TRBV5-4
d_gene: -

CDR3aa: CASSPIAAVAMGGANVLTF
CDR3nt: TGTGCCAGCTCACCAATAGCGGCAGTTGCTATGGGTGGGGCCAACGTCCTGACTTTC
j_gene: TRBJ2-6
abundance: -
v_gene: TRBV18
d_gene: -

CDR3aa: CASRTSAGELFF
CDR3nt: TGTGCCTCACGGACTAGCGCCGGGGAGCTGTTTTTT
j_gene: TRBJ2-2
abundance: few
v_gene: TRBV12-3/TRBV12-4
d_gene: TRBD2

CDR3aa: CASSLAQGGLLAEQYF
CDR3nt: TGTGCCAGCAGCTTAGCACAGGGGGGCTTATTGGCCGAGCAGTACTTC
j_gene: TRBJ2-7
abundance: -
v_gene: TRBV7-6
d_gene: TRBD1

CDR3aa: CASSPLAGGTDTQYF
CDR3nt: TGTGCCAGCTCACCACTAGCGGGGGGCACAGATACGCAGTATTTT
j_gene: TRBJ2-3
abundance: -
v_gene: TRBV18
d_gene: TRBD2

CDR3aa: CASSYPSWLGRSEAFF
CDR3nt: TGTGCCAGCAGTTACCCCTCGTGGTTAGGACGTTCTGAAGCTTTCTTT
j_gene: TRBJ1-1
abundance: -
v_gene: TRBV6-2/TRBV6-3
d_gene: -

CDR3aa: CASSFPGEITNEKLFF
CDR3nt: TGTGCCAGCAGTTTCCCCGGGGAAATTACTAATGAAAAACTGTTTTTT
j_gene: TRBJ1-4
abundance: -
v_gene: TRBV28
d_gene: -

CDR3aa: CASSYPLSGLTYNEQFF
CDR3nt: TGTGCCAGCAGTTACCCCCTTAGCGGACTAACCTACAATGAGCAGTTCTTC
j_gene: TRBJ2-1
abundance: -
v_gene: TRBV6-2/TRBV6-3
d_gene: -

CDR3aa: CASQGRNQPQHF
CDR3nt: TGTGCCAGTCAGGGTAGGAATCAGCCCCAGCATTTT
j_gene: TRBJ1-5
abundance: -
v_gene: TRBV6-5
d_gene: -

CDR3aa: CASSLPPLAKQFF
CDR3nt: TGTGCCAGCAGTCTCCCCCCTCTAGCTAAGCAGTTCTTC
j_gene: TRBJ2-1
abundance: -
v_gene: TRBV27
d_gene: -